This TCR beta chain was obtained from a study of blood T cell repertoires in COVID-19. Study as a whole: Sources were T cells, B-cell-depleted T cells, or PBMCs; the material itself was cDNA or gDNA.

Clones were read by immunoSEQ multiplex PCR, and TCRdb kept only the in-frame ones, dropping some. The sample includes 150,000 to 200,000 clones, just under 85% seen only once; the top ten take roughly 8.1%. This CDR3 spans 16 amino acids. The junction had 10 bases not matched to a gene; V was cut back by 8 bases and J by 5 bases. Germline assignment: CDR1 KGHSH and CDR2 LQKENI. The sequencing sample was made of peripheral blood. The receptor was derived from a woman over 75 with COVID-19, enrolled during active disease. This chain uses TRBV18 with TRBJ1-4, with TRBD1 matching over 11 bases. Here the CDR3 reads CASLRDRGSPNEKLFF. DNA for the CDR3: TGTGCCAGCCTACGGGACAGGGGGAGCCCCAATGAAAAACTGTTTTTT.